The present T cell receptor beta chain was sequenced within a study of vaccination and CD4 T cells after COVID-19 (dated by TCRdb to 2022 to 2024). Context from the whole study: Convalescent patients had a positive SARS-CoV-2 result on nasal swab PCR, and of these patients, several had mild disease and one had severe disease. In the convalescent cohort there were six males and four females, among whom were two Hispanic individuals, seven Caucasians, two Asians and one multiracial person. Participants received two doses of either the Pfizer-BioNTech BNT162b2 vaccine (n=8) or the Moderna mRNA-1273 vaccine (n=2). Post-COVID blood samples were collected from convalescent patients a median of around 100 days after diagnosis, with a range of roughly 30 to 170 days. Post-vaccine blood samples were collected a median of about 66 days after the second vaccine dose, ranging from roughly 14 to 241 days. For stimulating the cultures, overlapping spike peptide pools were used, derived from SARS-CoV-2 as well as from the common cold coronaviruses HCoV-NL63, HCoV-OC43 and HCoV-229E. As controls, cultures received a CEFX viral epitope pool (the positive control), an HIV-1 Nef peptide pool (the negative control), or no peptide at all. The spike-specific CD4+ TCR repertoire was compared before and after mRNA vaccination in approximately ten COVID-19 convalescent patients and a handful of infection-naive healthy vaccine recipients. What the work shows at the level of the full study, not this receptor alone: An increase in the median number of SARS-CoV-2-reactive clonotypes from roughly 20 after infection to roughly 39 after vaccination was observed, but the change was not found to be significant. The number of convalescent patients in the study was relatively small, and the study did not examine early timepoints following natural infection. Of the vaccine-specific clones found in convalescent patients, nearly all (304 of 307) were mono-reactive for SARS-CoV-2 spike instead of being cross-reactive with common cold coronaviruses. In convalescent patients, a median about 90% of post-vaccine SARS-CoV-2-reactive clones were detected only after vaccination, and vaccine-specific priming was suggested by this finding.

Notes on this clonotype: Its recognized antigen is unknown. Base qualities are not at hand, and no much larger clone is one base apart.

The treatment or condition label, read with the paper, signifies: roughly ten-day PBMC culture with coronavirus spike peptide pools or control peptides (ViraFEST assay). The ViraFEST assay, used in the study, expanded antigen-specific T cells with peptide pools and then identified the expanded clonotypes through TCR sequencing. The convalescent patients' positive SARS-CoV-2 PCR tests were from March to December 2020, which was before the Alpha, Beta and Delta variants emerged in the United States. PBMCs were cultured at about 2 million per well in IMDM supplemented with approximately 5% human AB serum and roughly 10 IU/ml IL-2, with around 10 ug/ml peptide pools added. Half of the culture medium was replaced with fresh IL-2-containing medium on days 3 and 7. Once the cells had been in culture for approximately 10 days, the EasySep CD4+ T cell isolation kit was used to isolate CD4+ T cells by negative selection. Ficoll-Paque Plus gradient centrifugation was used to isolate PBMCs from whole blood, and the isolated PBMCs were then either used fresh or cryopreserved at -140C. Culture conditions were generally each tested in triplicate wells.

The method was PCR. DNA from cultured CD4+ T cells underwent TCR sequencing with the Oncomine TCR Beta short-read assay at the Johns Hopkins FTIC core. The QIAamp micro DNA kit was used to extract genomic DNA from the cultured CD4+ T cells. Oncomine TCR Beta libraries from cultured CD4+ T cells were pooled with unique dual indexes and sequenced on an Illumina iSeq 100. In the paper's pipeline: Non-productive sequences were removed, and CDR3s that did not start with C, did not end with F or W, or were shorter than 7 amino acids were discarded. Antigen-specific clonotypes were identified with the MANAFEST web application by comparing peptide-stimulated wells with reference and other culture wells. Positive clones required FDR below 0.05, an odds ratio above 5, and productive frequency above 0.1% in at least two of three replicate wells. A clonotype was classed as cross-reactive if the clonotype showed significant expansion both in SARS-CoV-2 spike wells and in at least one common cold coronavirus spike condition. Similarity between CDR3 sequences was evaluated in R version 3.6.1 using Levenshtein distances (stringdist) and unrooted phylogenetic trees (ape). TCRdb reran the public reads through fastp at Q25 and MiXCR, keeping productive beta chains. Each entry is one CDR3 protein sequence, shown with its most common DNA and genes. TCRdb, rather than the study authors, made the V and J calls. The sample yields roughly 12,000 distinct CDR3 sequences; about half were counted once. The ten biggest clones cover about 16% of the sample.

As encoded in the germline V gene (reference sequence), CDR1 is DFQATT while CDR2 is SNEGSKA. Relative to germline, V is missing 6 bases and J is missing 4 bases, with 13 bases of the junction outside any gene match. From the cysteine through the phenylalanine, the CDR3 covers 16 amino acids. Only the CDR3 DNA is retained, 48 bases long and in frame from the first base. Sequencing was performed on CD4+ T cells from blood, cultured in vitro. The chain links TRBV20-1 with TRBJ2-3, with 10 middle bases fitting TRBD2. This TCR was recovered from a human donor who had recovered from COVID-19. The nucleotides read TGCAGTGCCCTTTCAACAGCGGGAGGGCCCTCAGATACGCAGTATTTT. It specifies CSALSTAGGPSDTQYF.